Listed below are T cell receptor beta chains from one sample, sequenced in a study of T cell responses to AZD1222 COVID-19 vaccine. TCRdb's copy holds only in-frame clones and misses some; the assay was immunoSEQ multiplex PCR. The sample shows roughly 110,000 clones, roughly nine tenths of them seen only once. The specimen comprised peripheral blood, sampled 28 days after the second AZD1222 dose. The receptors originated from an adult who received the AZD1222 COVID-19 vaccine. CDR3s include the opening cysteine and the closing phenylalanine or tryptophan. Fields, in order: clone size, D gene, V gene, J gene, CDR3 DNA, CDR3 protein. A D gene is named only where the DNA matches it firmly. Not every row has a clone size; where given, it reads once, few, many or a size class.

.	TRBD1	TRBV6-6	TRBJ2-7	TGTGCCAGCAGGCCCCCGATATCCACAGGGGTCCACGAGCAGTACTTC	CASRPPISTGVHEQYF
.	TRBD2	TRBV9	TRBJ2-1	TGTGCCAGCAGACCGCCAGGGGCGGGGGGGCCCCATGAGCAGTTCTTC	CASRPPGAGGPHEQFF
.	.	TRBV6-5	TRBJ1-2	TGTGCCAGCAGTTACTCGCAGGAGGGAGCCTATGGCTACACCTTC	CASSYSQEGAYGYTF
.	.	TRBV9	TRBJ1-2	TGTGCCAGCAGCGTAGAAAATCCTGGGGGGAAAAGCTACACCTTC	CASSVENPGGKSYTF
.	.	TRBV4-3	TRBJ2-3	TGCGCCAGCAGCCAGGGGGTTACAAGAGCAGGGGATACGCAGTATTTT	CASSQGVTRAGDTQYF
.	TRBD1	TRBV3-1/TRBV3-2	TRBJ1-3	TGTGCCAGCAGCCGATGGACAGGTTTCTCTGGAAACACCATATATTTT	CASSRWTGFSGNTIYF
.	TRBD2	TRBV5-4	TRBJ2-3	TGTGCCAGCAGCTTGTGGGGGGGTAACCCCTTGAGGAATACGCAGTATTTT	CASSLWGGNPLRNTQYF
few	.	TRBV15	TRBJ2-7	TGTGCCACCAGCAGAGATCCTGGAGCTTGGGAGCAGTACTTC	CATSRDPGAWEQYF
once	TRBD1	TRBV7-9	TRBJ1-1	TGTGCCAGCAGCTTAGCCGACAGGGGGGGCACTGAAGCTTTCTTT	CASSLADRGGTEAFF
.	.	TRBV5-4	TRBJ2-4	TGTGCCAGCAGCTTGGAGGGGCCTAAAAAAAACATTCAGTACTTC	CASSLEGPKKNIQYF
.	.	TRBV6-5	TRBJ2-1	TGTGCCAGCAGTTCCGCCGGGACAAAATGGAGTGAGCAGTTCTTC	CASSSAGTKWSEQFF
.	.	TRBV7-6	TRBJ1-3	TGTGCCAGCAGCTTAGGTCCCGCGGGAGGAAACACCATATATTTT	CASSLGPAGGNTIYF
.	.	TRBV4-3	TRBJ1-2	TGCGCCAGCAGCCAAGGGGCCTCAAACAACTATGGCTACACCTTC	CASSQGASNNYGYTF
.	.	TRBV7-9	TRBJ2-2	TGTGCCAGCACCCCCTCGGGCCCCGGGGAGCTGTTTTTT	CASTPSGPGELFF
.	.	TRBV11-3	TRBJ2-2	TGTGCCAGCAGCCCGTACAGGTCCGGGGAGCTGTTTTTT	CASSPYRSGELFF
.	.	TRBV19	TRBJ1-5	TGTGCCAGTAGTATAGACCCCGATAGCAATCAGCCCCAGCATTTT	CASSIDPDSNQPQHF
.	.	TRBV5-1	TRBJ2-7	TGCGCCAGCAGCTTGGTGGCAGGGCTGGGATCCTACGAGCAGTACTTC	CASSLVAGLGSYEQYF
.	.	TRBV19	TRBJ1-1	TGTGCCAGTAGTATAGGACAGACCGTGAACACTGAAGCTTTCTTT	CASSIGQTVNTEAFF
.	.	TRBV7-9	TRBJ1-3	TGTGCCAGCAGCTCTAGTAAAGAGCCCTACTCTGGAAACACCATATATTTT	CASSSSKEPYSGNTIYF
.	TRBD1	TRBV3-1/TRBV3-2	TRBJ1-2	TGTGCCAGCAGCACAGGGGGTGGCTATGGCTACACCTTC	CASSTGGGYGYTF
once	.	TRBV6-5	TRBJ2-1	TGTGCCAGCAGTTACATCCGGCAGGGTTCAAATGAGCAGTTCTTC	CASSYIRQGSNEQFF
.	TRBD1	TRBV7-2	TRBJ2-7	TGTGCCAGCAGCTTCCCGCCAGGGGGCTACGAGCAGTACTTC	CASSFPPGGYEQYF
.	.	TRBV6-5	TRBJ1-1	TGTGCCAGCAGTTACTCAAGGGGTAGGAACACTGAAGCTTTCTTT	CASSYSRGRNTEAFF
.	.	TRBV5-4	TRBJ2-3	TGTGCCAGCAGCTTCGACAGCACAGATACGCAGTATTTT	CASSFDSTDTQYF
.	.	TRBV28	TRBJ1-1	TGTGCCAGCAGTTTTCGTAAGGGAACCACTGAAGCTTTCTTT	CASSFRKGTTEAFF
.	.	TRBV6-5	TRBJ1-3	TGTGCCAGCAGTTATTCTGAGGGCTCTGGAAACACCATATATTTT	CASSYSEGSGNTIYF
.	.	TRBV7-9	TRBJ1-2	TGTGCCAGCAGCCCACCCGGACAGTCCTATGGCTACACCTTC	CASSPPGQSYGYTF
.	.	TRBV11-3	TRBJ1-1	TGTGCCAGCAGCTTAGGAGGCACGGGGAACACTGAAGCTTTCTTT	CASSLGGTGNTEAFF
.	.	TRBV7-9	TRBJ2-1	TGTGCCAGCAGCTTAGACAGTAGCTCCTACAATGAGCAGTTCTTC	CASSLDSSSYNEQFF
few	.	TRBV7-3	TRBJ1-1	TGTGCCAGCAGCCCCGCGACAGGAGTGAACACTGAAGCTTTCTTT	CASSPATGVNTEAFF
.	.	TRBV7-9	TRBJ1-2	TGTGCCAGCAGCTCCACCGGACAGACATATGGCTACACCTTC	CASSSTGQTYGYTF
.	TRBD2	TRBV7-2	TRBJ2-5	TGTGCCAGCAGCCCCGTCCCACTAGCGGGGGGGAGTGCAGGGACCCAGTACTTC	CASSPVPLAGGSAGTQYF
.	TRBD1	TRBV6-5	TRBJ2-1	TGTGCCAGCATTGGACAGGGGAGCGACTACAATGAGCAGTTCTTC	CASIGQGSDYNEQFF
.	.	TRBV19	TRBJ1-5	TGTGCCAGTAGTATAGGGACCGGAGCACGCAATCAGCCCCAGCATTTT	CASSIGTGARNQPQHF
.	TRBD2	TRBV18	TRBJ2-5	TGTGCCAGCTCACAAGAGGGACTAGCCCGGGAGACCCAGTACTTC	CASSQEGLARETQYF
.	.	TRBV5-6	TRBJ2-2	TGTGCCAGCAGCTTGGCAGGCCTGCTGTTTTTT	CASSLAGLLFF
.	.	TRBV2	TRBJ2-5	TGTGCCAGCAGTGAAGCGCTCCCCCACCGAGGGGGGAGAGTAGAGACCCAGTACTTC	CASSEALPHRGGRVETQYF
.	.	TRBV12-3/TRBV12-4	TRBJ1-1	TGTGCCAGCAGTTTATCTGCTGAAGCTTTCTTT	CASSLSAEAFF
.	TRBD2	TRBV14	TRBJ2-1	TGTGCCAGCAGCAAGAGCGGGGGGGCCCGAGAGCAGTTCTTC	CASSKSGGAREQFF
.	.	TRBV29-1	TRBJ1-5	TGCAGCGTTGCACAGGGAGCTAATCAGCCCCAGCATTTT	CSVAQGANQPQHF
once	.	TRBV11-3	TRBJ2-1	TGTGCCAGCAGCCTCGGACAGACTCCCGAGCAGTTCTTC	CASSLGQTPEQFF
.	.	TRBV28	TRBJ1-5	TGTGCCAGCAGCCGGACGGGCTCGGCTCAGCCCCAGCATTTT	CASSRTGSAQPQHF
.	.	TRBV4-1	TRBJ2-7	TGCGCCAGCAGCCAAGACTCGCGGGGCCGGGCAGAGCAGTACTTC	CASSQDSRGRAEQYF
.	.	TRBV30	TRBJ2-3	TGTGCCTGGGACACAGGGACAGATACGCAGTATTTT	CAWDTGTDTQYF
.	.	TRBV7-8	TRBJ1-2	TGTGCCAGCAGCTTAGGAGAAATAGGCTATGGCTATACCTTC	CASSLGEIGYGYTF
.	TRBD1	TRBV28	TRBJ2-7	TGTGCCAGCAGTTTAGGGTCAAGGGACAGGGGGTACTTC	CASSLGSRDRGYF
.	.	TRBV28	TRBJ2-1	TGTGCCAGCTCCAGGACGGCCGCGGAGAATGAGCAGTTCTTC	CASSRTAAENEQFF
.	TRBD1	TRBV12-3/TRBV12-4	TRBJ1-2	TGTGCCAGCAGTCCACAGGGGAACTATGGCTACACCTTC	CASSPQGNYGYTF
.	.	TRBV27	TRBJ2-7	TGTGCCAGCAGTTTATCGGGGGGACAGAACTACGAGCAGTACTTC	CASSLSGGQNYEQYF
.	TRBD2	TRBV19	TRBJ2-1	TGTGCCAGTAGTACTTCGGGGGGGGCATACAATGAGCAGTTCTTC	CASSTSGGAYNEQFF
.	.	TRBV7-8	TRBJ1-5	TGTGCCAGCAGCTTCCTCGGGACACAAAATCAGCCCCAGCATTTT	CASSFLGTQNQPQHF